The source of this T cell receptor beta chain is a study of T cell responses to AZD1222 COVID-19 vaccine. Whole-study context: Samples with a second dose at about 4 or about 12 weeks were pooled together.

The V gene lost 0 bases and the J gene lost 9 bases, with 11 bases spanning the gap. Per the germline V gene, CDR1 is LGHDT and CDR2 is YNNKEL (reference sequence). The length of the CDR3 is 13 residues. As to this clone: What it recognizes is unknown.

The data were produced by immunoSEQ multiplex PCR, yet TCRdb's version contains in-frame clones alone and is incomplete. Of around 130,000 clones listed, approximately 93% are singletons. Points from the study as a whole: Possibly, clonal diversity was underestimated; donors were largely white British and included more females. Following two doses of AZD1222, Spike-specific TCR breadth and depth rose. Baseline antibody screening turned up just six seropositive AZD1222 recipients.

The chain carries TRBV3-1 (or the pseudogene TRBV3-2) and TRBJ2-5; unclear D gene. The clonotype originates from an adult in good health. This material consisted of peripheral blood, taken on day 0 of AZD1222 vaccination. The chain's CDR3 is CASSQDPAAAQYF. In DNA form, the CDR3 reads TGTGCCAGCAGCCAAGATCCCGCTGCGGCCCAGTACTTC.